A single sample is the source of the 17 T cell receptor beta chains below, sequenced in a study of T cell responses to AZD1222 COVID-19 vaccine. Repertoires were generated with immunoSEQ multiplex PCR, while TCRdb's copy carries only in-frame clones and drops some. The sample holds about 100,000 clones, around 90% seen once. This specimen consisted of peripheral blood, obtained on day 0 of AZD1222 vaccination. The receptors originated from an adult in good health.

The chain recombines TRBV7-9 with TRBJ2-7; D gene unclear. CDR3 length: 14 amino acids. Trimming removed 3 bases from V and 2 bases from J, with 11 bases in between. Germline V gene sequence: CDR1 SEHNR, CDR2 FQNEAQ (reference sequence). CDR3 loop: CASSFSLGTYEQYF. The CDR3 DNA reads TGTGCCAGCAGCTTTAGCTTAGGGACCTACGAGCAGTACTTC.

CDR3 loop: CASSPQGGEGTGELFF. The CDR3 DNA sequence: TGCGCCAGCAGCCCACAAGGCGGGGAGGGCACCGGGGAGCTGTTTTTT. The V and J genes are TRBV5-1 and TRBJ2-2; 7 positions agree with TRBD2. V shed 4 bases and J 4 bases; nucleotides not matched to a gene: 10. The CDR3 contains 16 residues. Germline CDR1 reads SGHRS; CDR2 reads YFSETQ.

The V gene is TRBV12-3 or TRBV12-4, the J gene TRBJ1-1; D is unclear. This CDR3 is 11 amino acids long. The V end lost 7 bases, the J end lost 11 bases, and 14 bases lay between the germline ends. CDR3 DNA sequence: TGTGCCAGCACCCCCCCCCTGGGGGCTTTCTTT. This translates into CASTPPLGAFF.

This rearrangement joins TRBV6-1 to TRBJ1-2, with a tentative D call TRBD1 (6 bases). This CDR3 spans 13 amino acids. Germline CDR1 and CDR2: MNHNS and SASEGT. V was pared by 6 bases and J by 0 bases, with 8 bases between. The CDR3 bases are TGTGCCAGCAGCACAGGGTCTAACTATGGCTACACCTTC. Its translation is CASSTGSNYGYTF.

This chain uses TRBV9 with TRBJ1-5; a possible D gene is TRBD1 (5 bases). The CDR3 spans 13 residues. Trimming removed 7 bases at V and 5 bases at J, with 13 bases between. Per the germline V gene, CDR1 is SGDLS and CDR2 is YYNGEE. Here the CDR3 DNA reads TGTGCCAGCGCCGCGGGGGAACATCAGCCCCAGCATTTT. The encoded protein is CASAAGEHQPQHF. Variable domain in full (rest from reference TRBV9 and TRBJ1-5): DSGVTQTPKHLITATGQRVTLRCSPRSGDLSVYWYQQSLDQGLQFLIQYYNGEERAKGNILERFSAQQFPDLHSELNLSSLELGDSALYFCASAAGEHQPQHFGDGTRLSIL.

The chain recombines TRBV28 with TRBJ1-2, with 12 bases identical to TRBD1. Per germline, CDR1 MDHEN and CDR2 SYDVKM. This CDR3 is 16 amino acids long. The V and J ends lost 6 bases and 7 bases, in that order; junction bases with no gene match: 12. The DNA of the CDR3 is TGTGCCAGCAGGCCGGGACAGGGGGCCTCCTTCGCTGGCTACACCTTC. Translation: CASRPGQGASFAGYTF.

The chain carries TRBV6-5 and TRBJ2-7; D remains ambiguous. V gave up 2 bases and J gave up 0 bases, with 8 bases separating them. Per the germline V gene, CDR1 is MNHEY and CDR2 is SVGAGI. The CDR3 has 14 amino acids. CDR3 protein: CASSYDINSYEQYF. CDR3 bases: TGTGCCAGCAGTTACGATATTAACTCCTACGAGCAGTACTTC.

This clone has more than one count but fewer than ten. V and J are TRBV11-3 and TRBJ2-3; TRBD1 aligns across 9 bases. The CDR3 is made up of 16 amino acids. Germline V lookup: CDR1 SGHNT, CDR2 YENEEA. Unmatched junction bases numbered 6, after V lost 5 bases and J lost 0 bases. The CDR3: CASSPKQGASTDTQYF. In DNA, the CDR3 is TGTGCCAGCAGCCCAAAACAGGGGGCAAGCACAGATACGCAGTATTTT.

V is TRBV9 and J is TRBJ2-1, with D possibly matching TRBD1 (5 bases). The CDR3 runs 15 residues. V was shortened by 7 bases and J by 3 bases, with 17 bases between the two germline ends. CDR1 SGDLS and CDR2 YYNGEE come from the germline V gene. The CDR3 bases are TGTGCCAGCCGGCAGGGATTTGGCTACTACAATGAGCAGTTCTTC. Translated, it gives CASRQGFGYYNEQFF.

The chain couples TRBV6-6 to TRBJ1-5; TRBD1 agrees at 9 bases. Trimming removed 6 bases from V and 2 bases from J; junction bases left unmatched: 11. Germline-derived CDR1 and CDR2 are MNHNY and SVGAGI (reference sequence). The CDR3 is 17 amino acids. The CDR3 DNA reads TGTGCCAGCAGCCGACAGGGGGAGGTTGCGCGCAATCAGCCCCAGCATTTT. Translation gives CASSRQGEVARNQPQHF.

This clone was seen a single time. The V call is TRBV25-1, the J call TRBJ1-6; D is undetermined. V gave up 8 bases and J gave up 9 bases, with 14 bases separating them. The CDR3 runs 13 residues. From germline, CDR1 is MGHDK and CDR2 SYGVNS. This chain's CDR3 is CASVASSPSPLHF. The CDR3 region has the DNA TGTGCCAGCGTCGCCAGTTCGCCTTCACCCCTCCACTTT.

The chain joins TRBV5-1 to TRBJ2-5; TRBD2 might be the D (6 bases). The V and J ends lost 7 bases and 6 bases respectively, with 16 bases between them. This CDR3 has 13 amino acids. In germline, CDR1 is SGHRS, CDR2 YFSETQ. CDR3 nucleotides: TGCGCCAGCGGAGGGGCAGTAGGGAAGACCCAGTACTTC. Protein sequence: CASGGAVGKTQYF. The variable domain in full, completed from reference TRBV5-1 and TRBJ2-5, reads KAGVTQTPRYLIKTRGQQVTLSCSPISGHRSVSWYQQTPGQGLQFLFEYFSETQRNKGNFPGRFSGRQFSNSRSEMNVSTLELGDSALYLCASGGAVGKTQYFGPGTRLLVL.

The chain links TRBV3-1 (or the pseudogene TRBV3-2) to TRBJ2-5, with TRBD1 as a possible D gene (6 bases). Germline CDR1 and CDR2: LGHDT and YNNKEL (reference sequence). This CDR3 has 14 amino acids. Trimming took off 0 bases at V and 3 bases at J, with 8 bases between the two ends. CDR3 DNA: TGTGCCAGCAGCCAAGACTCAGGGGAAGAGACCCAGTACTTC. Its translation is CASSQDSGEETQYF.

The rearrangement joins TRBV27 to TRBJ1-2, with 8 bases aligning to TRBD1. J lost 8 bases, V lost 4 bases, and 6 bases had no gene match. Germline V CDR1 and CDR2: MNHEY, SMNVEV (reference sequence). This CDR3 region has 13 residues. The CDR3 nucleotides read TGTGCCAGCAGTTACCGGACAGGGTACGGCTACACCTTC. It is translated as CASSYRTGYGYTF.

In DNA form, the CDR3 reads TGTGCCAGCAGCCAAGAGGTGGGGGGAGGAACTAATGAAAAACTGTTTTTT. Protein sequence: CASSQEVGGGTNEKLFF. The chain uses TRBV4-2 and TRBJ1-4; D possibly corresponds to TRBD1 (5 bases). Trimming left V 0 bases short and J 1 base short, with 12 bases between. Germline CDR1 and CDR2: LGHNA and YNFKEQ. The CDR3 totals 17 residues.

This sequence joins TRBV9 and TRBJ2-1, with D unclear. Germline loops: CDR1 SGDLS, CDR2 YYNGEE. V lost 0 bases and J 5 bases, leaving 15 bases between the germline ends. The CDR3 is 16 residues long. CDR3 loop: CASSVAGSFGDNEQFF. The DNA of the CDR3 is TGTGCCAGCAGCGTAGCGGGTTCTTTTGGGGACAATGAGCAGTTCTTC.

This clone was observed a single time. The chain recombines TRBV19 with TRBJ2-2, with unresolved D. The CDR3 covers 19 residues. Trimming took 3 bases from V and 0 from J, leaving 20 bases between them. The germline V gene encodes CDR1 LNHDA and CDR2 SQIVND (reference sequence). For the CDR3, the DNA is TGTGCCAGTAGTATTGGGATAGCAGTCTTGTGGGCGAACACCGGGGAGCTGTTTTTT. Translating it yields CASSIGIAVLWANTGELFF.